Listed here is a single T cell receptor beta chain. Some clones are missing from TCRdb's copy, which holds only in-frame ones; the method was immunoSEQ multiplex PCR. The repertoire holds about 260,000 clones, around 93% seen once, with about 3% in the top ten. The data derive from a study of blood T cell repertoires in COVID-19. Study-wide background: Material from acute and convalescent COVID-19 was sourced from the United States, Italy and Spain. In each case, the material was cDNA or gDNA derived from T cells, B-cell-depleted T cells, or PBMCs.

This CDR3 is built from 14 residues. Per germline, CDR1 SGHAT and CDR2 FQNNGV. V gave up 6 bases and J gave up 4 bases; unmatched junction bases: 6. Cohorts were determined from participant-reported clinical history. Exposed enrollees had met someone with a PCR-confirmed or clinician-diagnosed COVID-19 case at some point within the 2 weeks before study entry. The sample taken for sequencing was PBMCs or T cells enriched from blood (not recorded which). The receptor was derived from a middle-aged man who had been exposed to COVID-19. The chain recombines TRBV11-2 with TRBJ2-7, with TRBD1 matching 10 bases. The CDR3 protein is CASSSGQGVYEQYF. The CDR3, as DNA: TGTGCCAGCAGTTCCGGACAGGGGGTATACGAGCAGTACTTC.